The 15 T cell receptor beta chains given below trace back to one sample, sequenced in a study of graft-versus-host responses after intestinal transplantation. No antigens are known for them. Sequencing was performed with immunoSEQ multiplex PCR; in TCRdb, only in-frame clones are kept and a portion is missing. The sample shows about 130,000 clones, more than 80% of them seen only once. The source material was unstimulated CD4+ T cells sorted from spleen or lymph node cells, sampled before intestinal transplant. These receptors were taken from a human donor who received an intestinal transplant.

V usage is TRBV18 and J usage is TRBJ1-4; TRBD1 matches at 9 bases. J gave up 5 bases and V 5 bases, and 6 bases lay outside the gene matches. Germline CDR1 is KGHSH and CDR2 is LQKENI. There are 15 residues in the CDR3. The CDR3, as DNA: TGTGCCAGCTCAATTCCCGGGACAGGGAATGAAAAACTGTTTTTT. This encodes CASSIPGTGNEKLFF.

This sequence joins TRBV5-1 and TRBJ2-7; unclear D gene. The CDR3 consists of 12 residues. The germline V gene has CDR1 SGHRS and CDR2 YFSETQ. The germline V and J ends were trimmed by 5 bases and 4 bases, with 10 bases remaining between them. CDR3 in amino acids: CASSAGSYEQYF. In DNA form, the CDR3 reads TGCGCCAGCAGTGCAGGCTCTTACGAGCAGTACTTC. The full variable domain, rest sourced from reference TRBV5-1 and TRBJ2-7, is KAGVTQTPRYLIKTRGQQVTLSCSPISGHRSVSWYQQTPGQGLQFLFEYFSETQRNKGNFPGRFSGRQFSNSRSEMNVSTLELGDSALYLCASSAGSYEQYFGPGTRLTVT.

V and J are TRBV5-1 and TRBJ2-7; TRBD2 matches 9 bases. This CDR3 has 14 amino acids. The ends lost 0 bases at V and 5 bases at J; junction bases unmatched: 3. Germline V gene sequence: CDR1 SGHRS, CDR2 YFSETQ. The CDR3 here is CASSLAPSGDEQYF. The DNA for the CDR3 is TGCGCCAGCAGCTTGGCCCCTAGCGGGGACGAGCAGTACTTC.

The genes are TRBV10-3 and TRBJ1-2; 7 bases match TRBD1. This CDR3 is built from 12 residues. Trimming removed 11 bases from V and 0 bases from J; junction bases left unmatched: 3. CDR1 and CDR2 (germline): ENHRY, SYGVKD. CDR3 coding DNA: TGTGCCGCGGGACAGACTAACTATGGCTACACCTTC. Protein product: CAAGQTNYGYTF.

The CDR3 DNA is TGTGCCAGCAGCTTAGCTGTTGAGACCCAGTACTTC. It encodes CASSLAVETQYF. This rearrangement joins TRBV7-9 to TRBJ2-5; no clear D. Germline V gene lookup returns CDR1 SEHNR and CDR2 FQNEAQ (reference sequence). The CDR3 spans 12 residues. V lost 0 bases and J 5 bases, leaving 4 bases between the germline ends. The whole variable domain, remainder taken from reference TRBV7-9 and TRBJ2-5, is DTGVSQNPRHKITKRGQNVTFRCDPISEHNRLYWYRQTLGQGPEFLTYFQNEAQLEKSRLLSDRFSAERPKGSFSTLEIQRTEQGDSAMYLCASSLAVETQYFGPGTRLLVL.

This chain links TRBV7-8 with TRBJ1-5; tentatively, D is TRBD1 (6 bases). CDR1 is SGHVS and CDR2 is FQNEAQ in the germline V gene. The CDR3 contains 14 residues. Deletions cut 7 bases from V and 4 bases from J, with 14 bases between. This chain's CDR3 is CASNELDRNQPQHF. The CDR3 DNA follows: TGTGCCAGCAATGAGCTTGACAGGAATCAGCCCCAGCATTTT.

The chain recombines TRBV11-2 with TRBJ2-2; unclear D gene. The CDR3 consists of 14 residues. Germline CDR1 is SGHAT and CDR2 is FQNNGV. The V end lost 5 bases, the J end lost 7 bases, and 14 bases lay between the germline ends. The CDR3 DNA sequence: TGTGCCAGCAGCGGAAAAAACCCGGTCGGGGAGCTGTTTTTT. The encoded protein is CASSGKNPVGELFF. Supplemented by reference TRBV11-2 and TRBJ2-2, the full variable domain reads EAGVAQSPRYKIIEKRQSVAFWCNPISGHATLYWYQQILGQGPKLLIQFQNNGVVDDSQLPKDRFSAERLKGVDSTLKIQPAKLEDSAVYLCASSGKNPVGELFFGEGSRLTVL.

In DNA, the CDR3 is TGCGCCAGCAGCTTCCTCGCCTACACCGGGACAGGGGGCCGAGCTGGAAACACCATATATTTT. Protein product: CASSFLAYTGTGGRAGNTIYF. The chain combines TRBV5-1 with TRBJ1-3; 12 bases fit TRBD1. Germline CDR1 SGHRS, CDR2 YFSETQ. V shed 2 bases and J 2 bases; nucleotides not matched to a gene: 17. The CDR3 consists of 21 residues.

V gene TRBV2 combines with J gene TRBJ2-3; D might be TRBD2 (6 bases). V was pared by 2 bases and J by 2 bases, with 17 bases between. The CDR3 covers 17 residues. Per the germline V gene, CDR1 is SNHLY and CDR2 is FYNNEI. DNA of the CDR3: TGTGCCAGCAGTGAATTGTGGGGCGGGGTTGACACAGATACGCAGTATTTT. Translation gives CASSELWGGVDTDTQYF.

A single count supports this clone. The rearrangement links TRBV19 to TRBJ1-5; 10 nucleotides match TRBD1. V gave up 0 bases and J gave up 3 bases; unmatched junction bases: 5. The CDR3 length is 17 residues. Germline values: CDR1 LNHDA, CDR2 SQIVND (reference sequence). This CDR3 is CASSIDGTGVLNQPQHF. For the CDR3, the DNA is TGTGCCAGTAGTATAGACGGGACAGGGGTTCTCAATCAGCCCCAGCATTTT.

This chain uses TRBV14 with TRBJ1-4, with D possibly being TRBD1 (6 bases). The CDR3 length is 14 residues. CDR1 is SGHDN, CDR2 FVKESK, per germline. V lost 4 bases to trimming and J lost 8 bases, with 14 bases between them. CDR3 coding DNA: TGTGCCAGCAGCCTGGGACAACGGAGGGAAAAACTGTTTTTT. Translation: CASSLGQRREKLFF. Full variable domain (missing parts from reference TRBV14 and TRBJ1-4): EAGVTQFPSHSVIEKGQTVTLRCDPISGHDNLYWYRRVMGKEIKFLLHFVKESKQDESGMPNNRFLAERTGGTYSTLKVQPAELEDSGVYFCASSLGQRREKLFFGSGTQLSVL.

The V gene is TRBV19, the J gene TRBJ2-5, with D perhaps TRBD1 or TRBD2 (6 bases each). Germline CDR1 LNHDA, CDR2 SQIVND (reference sequence). Trimming shortened V by 6 bases and J by 5 bases, and 13 bases separated the two germline ends. The CDR3 runs to 13 residues. CDR3 protein: CASRGGLGETQYF. CDR3 DNA: TGTGCCAGTAGGGGGGGCTTAGGGGAGACCCAGTACTTC.

V and J are TRBV11-2 and TRBJ2-7; D is uncertain. V was shortened by 8 bases and J by 1 base, with 6 bases between the two germline ends. The CDR3 spans 11 residues. Germline-derived CDR1 and CDR2 are SGHAT and FQNNGV. The CDR3 DNA reads as TGTGCCAGCGGCCAATCCTACGAGCAGTACTTC. This gives the protein CASGQSYEQYF.

The V call is TRBV5-1, the J call TRBJ1-1; no clear D. The CDR3 length is 15 residues. Germline V gives CDR1 SGHRS, CDR2 YFSETQ. V lost 6 bases to trimming and J lost 0 bases, with 15 bases between them. Here the CDR3 reads CASNPLSGMNTEAFF. DNA of the CDR3: TGCGCCAGCAATCCACTGTCAGGCATGAACACTGAAGCTTTCTTT.

J is TRBJ2-6 and V is TRBV19, with a weak D call TRBD1 (6 bases). The CDR3 contains 14 residues. CDR1 is LNHDA, CDR2 SQIVND, per germline (reference sequence). The V end lost 4 bases, the J end lost 11 bases, and 15 bases lay between the germline ends. CDR3 coding DNA: TGTGCCAGTAGTAGACAACAGGGTGGTGACGTCCTGACTTTC. Translating gives CASSRQQGGDVLTF.